Listed below are T cell receptor beta chains from one sample, sequenced in a study of neurological immune-mediated disorders. TCRdb passed the 5' RACE reads through MiXCR, listing each CDR3 protein once. The profile shows 55,000 to 75,000 distinct CDR3 sequences, 2% to 3% of them singletons. The sequencing sample was made of PBMCs. Receptors were obtained from a man aged 45-65 years with multiple sclerosis. CDR3s include the opening cysteine and the closing phenylalanine or tryptophan. A D gene is named only where the DNA matches it firmly. Each size is how often the clone was seen (once, few, many) or a class if it is expanded.

>many|TRBV24-1|TRBJ1-6|-|14
CATSDSGRNSPLHF
TGTGCCACCAGTGATTCCGGACGGAATTCACCCCTCCACTTT
>many|TRBV18|TRBJ2-7|-|14
CASSRAGGSYEQYF
TGTGCCAGCTCACGGGCGGGTGGCTCCTACGAGCAGTACTTC
>many|TRBV5-1|TRBJ1-1|-|13
CASSLETLTNPAF
TGCGCCAGCAGCTTGGAGACACTTACTAATCCCGCATTT
>many|TRBV20-1|TRBJ2-1|-|18
CSAARSLGSGGGYNEQFF
TGCAGTGCTGCGCGCTCCCTCGGGTCGGGGGGCGGGTACAATGAGCAGTTCTTC
>many|TRBV6-6|TRBJ2-3|TRBD2|17
CASSSSASGGARDTQYF
TGTGCCAGCAGTTCGTCGGCTAGCGGGGGGGCCAGGGATACGCAGTATTTT
>many|TRBV5-1|TRBJ2-7|-|13
CASSLAADYEQYF
TGCGCCAGCAGCTTGGCGGCTGACTACGAGCAGTACTTC
>many|TRBV7-2|TRBJ2-7|-|14
CASSPHSGVYEQYF
TGTGCCAGCAGCCCACACTCAGGTGTTTACGAGCAGTACTTC
>many|TRBV6-6|TRBJ1-2|-|14
CASSPFDIPYGYTF
TGTGCCAGCAGCCCCTTCGACATCCCCTATGGCTACACCTTC
>many|TRBV7-2|TRBJ2-1|-|15
CASSLGFGYYNEQFF
TGTGCCAGCAGCTTAGGTTTCGGGTATTACAATGAGCAGTTCTTC
>many|TRBV5-1|TRBJ1-6|-|17
CASSLVPGSSYNSPLHF
TGCGCCAGCAGCTTGGTTCCGGGAAGCTCCTATAATTCACCCCTCCACTTT
>many|TRBV9|TRBJ1-6|TRBD1|13
CASSDGQGWVLHF
TGTGCCAGCAGCGACGGACAGGGTTGGGTACTCCACTTT
>many|TRBV30|TRBJ1-2|TRBD1|14
CAWVRQGFLVGYTF
TGTGCCTGGGTCAGACAGGGATTTCTGGTTGGCTACACCTTC
>many|TRBV10-2|TRBJ1-2|-|14
CASRIALGSYGYTF
TGCGCCAGCAGGATCGCCTTAGGCAGCTATGGCTACACCTTC
>many|TRBV20-1|TRBJ1-5|TRBD1|15
CSARAGQGVGQPQHF
TGCAGTGCTAGAGCGGGACAGGGGGTTGGTCAGCCCCAGCATTTT
>many|TRBV12-3/TRBV12-4|TRBJ2-7|-|12
CASSPSLYEQYF
TGTGCCAGCAGTCCCTCCCTTTACGAGCAGTACTTC
>many|TRBV29-1|TRBJ2-7|-|12
CSVESQGYEQYF
TGCAGCGTTGAATCGCAGGGCTACGAGCAGTACTTC
>many|TRBV4-3|TRBJ2-2|-|17
CASSPQGEGSRTGELFF
TGCGCCAGCAGCCCCCAGGGGGAGGGGTCTAGGACCGGGGAGCTGTTTTTT
>many|TRBV20-1|TRBJ1-1|-|15
CSARDPGSLNTEAFF
TGCAGTGCTAGAGATCCGGGAAGCCTGAACACTGAAGCTTTCTTT
>many|TRBV5-1|TRBJ2-7|-|13
CASSLDNSYEQYF
TGCGCCAGCAGCTTGGACAACTCCTACGAGCAGTACTTC
>many|TRBV20-1|TRBJ2-5|-|19
CSARFGGPTGQGFLKTQYF
TGCAGTGCTAGATTCGGGGGCCCCACAGGGCAGGGGTTTTTAAAGACCCAGTACTTC